This T cell receptor (beta chain) was captured by sequencing in a study of T cell repertoires in cytomegalovirus infection. The wider study: Recently identified HLA-C-restricted CMV epitopes and well-studied HLA-B-restricted CMV epitopes were used by the study. TCR beta signatures that were public indicated CMV infection and matching HLA type. Broader study findings: The cumulative frequency of public TCR beta families identified carriers of CMV plus the relevant HLA. Dominating the ex vivo response were TCR beta clonotypes that were CMV-specific and HLA-C-restricted.

This clonotype showed up just a few times. The antigen is undetermined. A much bigger clone sits one base away, suggesting this may be a read error. Germline trimming cut 9 bases from V and 6 bases from J; bases unmatched to any gene: 6. The V gene's germline CDR1 is LNHDA and CDR2 SQIVND (reference sequence). The CDR3 runs to 12 residues. Using its own MiXCR run on the reads, TCRdb lists one record per CDR3 protein. In the table there are approximately 350,000 distinct CDR3 sequences, around a third of which are singletons. The gene calls are TRBV19 and TRBJ1-2; TRBD1 agrees at 8 bases. The source was cultured PBMCs, collected from culture after CMV antigen stimulation. The receptor's source is a human donor in good health (CMV status not recorded). Some clones in this sample may be carry-over from other donors' samples. CDR3 residues: CASRPTGDGYTF. The CDR3 region has the DNA TGTGCCAGCCGCCCGACAGGGGATGGCTACACCTTC.